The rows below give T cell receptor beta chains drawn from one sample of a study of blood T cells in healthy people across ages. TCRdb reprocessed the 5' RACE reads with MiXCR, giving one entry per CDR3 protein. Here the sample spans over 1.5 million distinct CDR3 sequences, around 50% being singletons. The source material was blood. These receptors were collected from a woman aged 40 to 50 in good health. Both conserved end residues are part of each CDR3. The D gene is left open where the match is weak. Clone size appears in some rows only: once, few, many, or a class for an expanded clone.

CDR3nt: TGCAGCTTCTCGGGACTAGCGGCATGGGAGACCCAGTACTTC; CDR3aa: CSFSGLAAWETQYF; v_gene: TRBV29-1; abundance: few; d_gene: TRBD2; j_gene: TRBJ2-5
CDR3nt: TGTGCCAGCAGCTTAGCGACTACTAGCGGGGGGATAAATGAGCAGTTCTTC; CDR3aa: CASSLATTSGGINEQFF; v_gene: TRBV7-2; abundance: -; d_gene: TRBD2; j_gene: TRBJ2-1
CDR3nt: TGTGCCAGCCCTACGACGTCAGACTATGGCTACACCTTC; CDR3aa: CASPTTSDYGYTF; v_gene: TRBV2; abundance: -; d_gene: -; j_gene: TRBJ1-2
CDR3nt: TGTGCCAGCAGCAAAGGACCCGGGGCGGGGGGTTACAATGAGCAGTTCTTC; CDR3aa: CASSKGPGAGGYNEQFF; v_gene: TRBV21-1; abundance: -; d_gene: -; j_gene: TRBJ2-1
CDR3nt: TGTGCCAGCAGCCTCCGCCTGACTAGCGGGGGAAGTCTGGGTGAGACCCAGTACTTC; CDR3aa: CASSLRLTSGGSLGETQYF; v_gene: TRBV11-2; abundance: -; d_gene: TRBD2; j_gene: TRBJ2-5
CDR3nt: TGTGCCAGCAGTTTCAGGGGGCTATTAAACTATGGCTACACCTTC; CDR3aa: CASSFRGLLNYGYTF; v_gene: TRBV27; abundance: -; d_gene: TRBD1; j_gene: TRBJ1-2
CDR3nt: TGTGTCAGCAGCTCCCTCACTAGCGGGGATAACACAGATACGCAGTATTTT; CDR3aa: CVSSSLTSGDNTDTQYF; v_gene: TRBV7-8; abundance: -; d_gene: TRBD2; j_gene: TRBJ2-3
CDR3nt: TGTGCCAGCAGTTACTCGAATCAAGAGACCCAGTACTTC; CDR3aa: CASSYSNQETQYF; v_gene: TRBV6-6; abundance: few; d_gene: -; j_gene: TRBJ2-5
CDR3nt: TGTGCCAGCAGCCGCTCGGGAGGCGGCTATGGCTACACCTTC; CDR3aa: CASSRSGGGYGYTF; v_gene: TRBV12-3/TRBV12-4; abundance: -; d_gene: -; j_gene: TRBJ1-2
CDR3nt: TGTGCCAGCAGCTTTAATGGGAGCCCTTACAATGAGCAGTTCTTC; CDR3aa: CASSFNGSPYNEQFF; v_gene: TRBV5-6; abundance: -; d_gene: -; j_gene: TRBJ2-1
CDR3nt: TGTGCCAGCAGTGACTCCATGAGGGCGTACGAGCAGTACTTC; CDR3aa: CASSDSMRAYEQYF; v_gene: TRBV12-3/TRBV12-4; abundance: -; d_gene: -; j_gene: TRBJ2-7
CDR3nt: TGTGCCAGCACGCGAGGGGCCTTGACAGATACGCAGTATTTT; CDR3aa: CASTRGALTDTQYF; v_gene: TRBV9; abundance: -; d_gene: -; j_gene: TRBJ2-3
CDR3nt: TGTGCCAGCAGTGAAACCCCGACCTACGAGCAGTACTTC; CDR3aa: CASSETPTYEQYF; v_gene: TRBV6-1; abundance: -; d_gene: -; j_gene: TRBJ2-7
CDR3nt: TGTGCCAGCGGTAGCGGGCCCCAGTACTTC; CDR3aa: CASGSGPQYF; v_gene: TRBV11-2; abundance: -; d_gene: TRBD2; j_gene: TRBJ2-7
CDR3nt: TGCGCCAGCAGCCAAACCTCTCTCATACCTAAATATGGCTACACCTTC; CDR3aa: CASSQTSLIPKYGYTF; v_gene: TRBV4-1; abundance: once; d_gene: -; j_gene: TRBJ1-2
CDR3nt: TGTGCCAGCAGTTTAAGGGGTCCCGGGGAGCTGTTTTTT; CDR3aa: CASSLRGPGELFF; v_gene: TRBV12-3/TRBV12-4; abundance: few; d_gene: -; j_gene: TRBJ2-2
CDR3nt: TGTGCCAGCAGTCAACATTTGGGCGATTCACCCCTCCACTTT; CDR3aa: CASSQHLGDSPLHF; v_gene: TRBV12-3/TRBV12-4; abundance: few; d_gene: -; j_gene: TRBJ1-6
CDR3nt: TGCAGTGCTAGAGATCTCAGGGGGGGGTTTCAGCCCCAGCATTTT; CDR3aa: CSARDLRGGFQPQHF; v_gene: TRBV20-1; abundance: -; d_gene: TRBD1; j_gene: TRBJ1-5
CDR3nt: TGTGCCAGCAGCCAAGGGCAGGGAGGACGAACCTACGAGCAGTACTTC; CDR3aa: CASSQGQGGRTYEQYF; v_gene: TRBV3-1; abundance: -; d_gene: -; j_gene: TRBJ2-7
CDR3nt: TGTGCCAGCAGCCTCAGACAGGGACGAGATTATAATGAGCAGTTCTTC; CDR3aa: CASSLRQGRDYNEQFF; v_gene: TRBV12-3/TRBV12-4; abundance: -; d_gene: TRBD1; j_gene: TRBJ2-1
CDR3nt: TGTGCCAGCAGCCCCCGAGACGGGGGGGCATACGAGCAGTACTTC; CDR3aa: CASSPRDGGAYEQYF; v_gene: TRBV7-2; abundance: once; d_gene: TRBD2; j_gene: TRBJ2-7
CDR3nt: TGTGCCAGCAGTTATCAGGGGTTGCGGGGCACAGATACGCAGTATTTT; CDR3aa: CASSYQGLRGTDTQYF; v_gene: TRBV6-5; abundance: -; d_gene: -; j_gene: TRBJ2-3
CDR3nt: TGCGCCAGCATCTCTTTTGCCTATGAGCAGTTCTTC; CDR3aa: CASISFAYEQFF; v_gene: TRBV5-1; abundance: -; d_gene: -; j_gene: TRBJ2-1
CDR3nt: TGCGCCAGCAGCCAAGGACTAGTGCGGTCCTACGAGCAGTACTTC; CDR3aa: CASSQGLVRSYEQYF; v_gene: TRBV4-3; abundance: -; d_gene: -; j_gene: TRBJ2-7
CDR3nt: TGTGCCAGCAGTTACTCGGACTCTGGGGCCGACGTCCTGACTTTC; CDR3aa: CASSYSDSGADVLTF; v_gene: TRBV6-2/TRBV6-3; abundance: once; d_gene: -; j_gene: TRBJ2-6
CDR3nt: TGTGCCAGCAGCTGGATGACCGGGACTAGCTTTGGTTCGAGTGAGCAGTTCTTC; CDR3aa: CASSWMTGTSFGSSEQFF; v_gene: TRBV5-5; abundance: -; d_gene: TRBD2; j_gene: TRBJ2-1
CDR3nt: TGTGCCAGCAGTTACGGGACGGCAATTGAGCAGTTCTTC; CDR3aa: CASSYGTAIEQFF; v_gene: TRBV6-2/TRBV6-3; abundance: few; d_gene: -; j_gene: TRBJ2-1
CDR3nt: TGCGCCAGCAGCCAGGGGGCCGGACAGAACAATGAGCAGTACTTC; CDR3aa: CASSQGAGQNNEQYF; v_gene: TRBV5-1; abundance: -; d_gene: TRBD1; j_gene: TRBJ2-7
CDR3nt: TGTGCTAGTGGTTCCACAAGGGATGGCACAGATACGCAGTATTTT; CDR3aa: CASGSTRDGTDTQYF; v_gene: TRBV12-5; abundance: few; d_gene: -; j_gene: TRBJ2-3
CDR3nt: TGTGCCAGCAGCACCTACGGACAGGGGGTCTATGAGCAGTTCTTC; CDR3aa: CASSTYGQGVYEQFF; v_gene: TRBV7-2; abundance: -; d_gene: TRBD1; j_gene: TRBJ2-1
CDR3nt: TGTGCCAGCAGTTACCTGACAGGGAGCTCCTACGAGCAGTACTTC; CDR3aa: CASSYLTGSSYEQYF; v_gene: TRBV6-5; abundance: -; d_gene: TRBD1; j_gene: TRBJ2-7
CDR3nt: TGCGCCAGCAGCCAAGAGGTCCCGGGGGAGACCCAGTACTTC; CDR3aa: CASSQEVPGETQYF; v_gene: TRBV4-3; abundance: few; d_gene: -; j_gene: TRBJ2-5
CDR3nt: TGTGCCAGCAGTTTTGGGACAGGGGGAGATGGCTACACCTTC; CDR3aa: CASSFGTGGDGYTF; v_gene: TRBV6-2/TRBV6-3; abundance: once; d_gene: TRBD1; j_gene: TRBJ1-2
CDR3nt: TGTGCCAGCAGCGTCAGAGGGACGAACGAGCAGTACTTC; CDR3aa: CASSVRGTNEQYF; v_gene: TRBV5-6; abundance: once; d_gene: -; j_gene: TRBJ2-7
CDR3nt: TGTGCCAGCAGGGAGCGTCAGCGGGGTTGGTCCTACGAGCAGTACTTC; CDR3aa: CASRERQRGWSYEQYF; v_gene: TRBV28; abundance: -; d_gene: TRBD2; j_gene: TRBJ2-7